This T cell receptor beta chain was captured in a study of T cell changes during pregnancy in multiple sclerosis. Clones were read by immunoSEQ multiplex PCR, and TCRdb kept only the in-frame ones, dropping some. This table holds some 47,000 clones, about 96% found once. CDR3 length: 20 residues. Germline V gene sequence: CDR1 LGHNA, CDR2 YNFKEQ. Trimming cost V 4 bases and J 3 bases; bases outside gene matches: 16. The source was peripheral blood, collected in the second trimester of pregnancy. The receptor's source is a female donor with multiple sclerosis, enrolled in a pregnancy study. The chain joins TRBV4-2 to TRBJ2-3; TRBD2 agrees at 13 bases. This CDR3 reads CASSPSLTSGRALWTDTQYF. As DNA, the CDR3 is TGTGCCAGCAGCCCCAGCCTCACTAGCGGGAGGGCCTTGTGGACAGATACGCAGTATTTT.